This T cell receptor (beta chain) appears in the sequencing data of a study of blood T cells in healthy people across ages. In the study overall: Roughly one uniquely barcoded beta molecule per two T cells was captured.

This clonotype was detected ten times or more. Antigen specificity is unknown. Study conclusions and caveats: Compared with aged donors, long-lived donors showed fewer expanded clones, suggesting selection. Considered underestimates were the diversity estimates obtained from one million T cells.

It was with a sample-barcoded 5' primer and a J-beta primer mix that a second PCR of roughly 7 to 11 cycles was run. Each single sample gave us at least 2.5 million CDR3-containing paired-end reads. MiXCR, run by TCRdb on the 5' RACE reads, gives a single entry per CDR3 protein. The sample holds approximately 1.5 million distinct CDR3 sequences, about 42% seen once. This sequence was found in a woman aged 18-30 years in good health. The sequenced sample consisted of blood.

CDR3 nucleotide sequence: TGTGCCAGCAGTCCCCGACTAACCCCCTACGAGCAGTACTTC. Its protein is CASSPRLTPYEQYF. This rearrangement joins TRBV6-6 to TRBJ2-7; D may be TRBD2 (5 bases). The V and J ends lost 5 bases and 2 bases respectively, with 13 bases between them. This CDR3 spans 14 amino acids. Per germline, CDR1 MNHNY and CDR2 SVGAGI (reference sequence).